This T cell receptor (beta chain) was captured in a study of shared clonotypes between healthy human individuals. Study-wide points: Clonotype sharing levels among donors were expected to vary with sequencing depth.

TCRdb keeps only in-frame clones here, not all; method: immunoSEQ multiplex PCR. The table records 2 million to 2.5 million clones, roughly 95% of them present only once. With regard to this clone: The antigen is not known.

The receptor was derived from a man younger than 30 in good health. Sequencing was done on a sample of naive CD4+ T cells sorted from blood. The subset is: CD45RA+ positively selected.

The CDR3: CASSLVWGSTGELFF. Written as DNA, the CDR3 is TGTGCCAGCAGCTTAGTGTGGGGGTCGACCGGGGAGCTGTTTTTT. This chain joins TRBV7-2 and TRBJ2-2; D may be TRBD1 or TRBD2 (5 bases each). Trimming removed 1 base from V and 5 bases from J, with 11 bases in between. The CDR3 runs to 15 residues. Germline CDR1 and CDR2: SGHTA and FQGNSA.